These 5 T cell receptor beta chains were sequenced from one sample in a study of blood T cells in healthy people across ages. The authors ran a second PCR of about 6 to 12 cycles using a sample-barcoded 5' primer and a J-beta primer mix. Using its own MiXCR run on the 5' RACE reads, TCRdb lists one record per CDR3 protein. The sample has hundreds of thousands of distinct CDR3 sequences, roughly 50% seen once. The sequenced material came from blood. These TCRs come from a man aged 30-40 years in good health.

The V gene is TRBV5-1, the J gene TRBJ2-2; D is unclear. The CDR3 spans 14 residues. Germline-derived CDR1 and CDR2 are SGHRS and YFSETQ. Trimming took off 4 bases at V and 4 bases at J, with 11 bases between the two ends. This chain's CDR3 is CASSPQSSTGELFF. Here the CDR3 DNA reads TGCGCCAGCAGCCCCCAAAGTAGCACCGGGGAGCTGTTTTTT.

This clonotype was found a few times. This chain connects TRBV2 to TRBJ2-1; D is possibly TRBD2 (6 bases). With 7 bases removed from V and 5 bases from J, the gap between germline ends came to 15 bases. This CDR3 has 14 amino acids. Germline assignment: CDR1 SNHLY and CDR2 FYNNEI. The chain's CDR3 is CASTWRGQDNEQFF. CDR3 bases: TGTGCCAGCACGTGGAGGGGTCAGGACAATGAGCAGTTCTTC.

This clonotype turned up a few times. The rearrangement links TRBV29-1 to TRBJ2-1; 12 nucleotides line up with TRBD2. The germline V gene has CDR1 SQVTM and CDR2 ANQGSEA. CDR3 length equals 12 residues. Trimming at V came to 6 bases and at J to 9 bases, leaving 3 bases not matched to a gene. CDR3 in amino acids: CSVKGLAGEQFF. The CDR3 nucleotides are TGCAGCGTAAAGGGACTAGCGGGTGAGCAGTTCTTC.

This sequence joins TRBV20-1 and TRBJ2-5; 10 positions agree with TRBD1. The end of the DNA is better explained by TRBJ2-7, so the J call may be wrong. This CDR3 comprises 15 residues. Germline CDR1 reads DFQATT; CDR2 reads SNEGSKA (reference sequence). CDR3 coding DNA: TGCAGTGCCCTAATGAGGACAGGGGGCTCCTACGAGCAGTACTTC. Its translation: CSALMRTGGSYEQYF.

V and J are TRBV12-3 or TRBV12-4 and TRBJ2-7; 11 bases match TRBD1. This CDR3 contains 14 residues. V lost 5 bases to trimming and J lost 3 bases; unmatched junction nucleotides: 3. The CDR3 region has the DNA TGTGCCAGCAGTCCGGACAGGGGGCACTACGAGCAGTACTTC. The encoded protein is CASSPDRGHYEQYF.